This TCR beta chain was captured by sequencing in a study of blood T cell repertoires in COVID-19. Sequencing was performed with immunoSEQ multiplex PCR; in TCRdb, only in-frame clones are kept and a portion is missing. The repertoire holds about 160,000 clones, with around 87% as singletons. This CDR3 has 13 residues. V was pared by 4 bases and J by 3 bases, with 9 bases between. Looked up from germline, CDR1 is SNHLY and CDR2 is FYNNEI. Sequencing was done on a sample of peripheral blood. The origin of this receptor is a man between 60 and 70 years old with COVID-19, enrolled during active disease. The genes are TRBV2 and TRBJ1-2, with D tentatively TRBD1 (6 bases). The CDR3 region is CASSAGQYYGYTF. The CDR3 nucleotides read TGTGCCAGCAGTGCAGGACAGTACTATGGCTACACCTTC.